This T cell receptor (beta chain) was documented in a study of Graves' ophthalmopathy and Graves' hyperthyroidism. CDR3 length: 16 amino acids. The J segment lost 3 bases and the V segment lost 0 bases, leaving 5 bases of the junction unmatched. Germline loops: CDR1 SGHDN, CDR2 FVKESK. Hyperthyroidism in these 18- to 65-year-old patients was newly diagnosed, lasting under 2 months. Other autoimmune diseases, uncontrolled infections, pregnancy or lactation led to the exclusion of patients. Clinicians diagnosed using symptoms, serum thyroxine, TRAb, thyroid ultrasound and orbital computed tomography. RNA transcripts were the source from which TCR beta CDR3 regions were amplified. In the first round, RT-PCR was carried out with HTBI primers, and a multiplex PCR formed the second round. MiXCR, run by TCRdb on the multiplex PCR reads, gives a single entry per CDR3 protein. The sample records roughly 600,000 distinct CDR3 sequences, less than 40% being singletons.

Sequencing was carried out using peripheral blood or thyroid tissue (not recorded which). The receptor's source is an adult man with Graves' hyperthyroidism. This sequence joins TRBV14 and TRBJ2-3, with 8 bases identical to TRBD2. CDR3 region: CASSQESSGGTDTQYF. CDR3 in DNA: TGTGCCAGCAGCCAAGAATCCAGCGGGGGAACAGATACGCAGTATTTT. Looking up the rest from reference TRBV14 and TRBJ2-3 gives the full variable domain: EAGVTQFPSHSVIEKGQTVTLRCDPISGHDNLYWYRRVMGKEIKFLLHFVKESKQDESGMPNNRFLAERTGGTYSTLKVQPAELEDSGVYFCASSQESSGGTDTQYFGPGTRLTVL.